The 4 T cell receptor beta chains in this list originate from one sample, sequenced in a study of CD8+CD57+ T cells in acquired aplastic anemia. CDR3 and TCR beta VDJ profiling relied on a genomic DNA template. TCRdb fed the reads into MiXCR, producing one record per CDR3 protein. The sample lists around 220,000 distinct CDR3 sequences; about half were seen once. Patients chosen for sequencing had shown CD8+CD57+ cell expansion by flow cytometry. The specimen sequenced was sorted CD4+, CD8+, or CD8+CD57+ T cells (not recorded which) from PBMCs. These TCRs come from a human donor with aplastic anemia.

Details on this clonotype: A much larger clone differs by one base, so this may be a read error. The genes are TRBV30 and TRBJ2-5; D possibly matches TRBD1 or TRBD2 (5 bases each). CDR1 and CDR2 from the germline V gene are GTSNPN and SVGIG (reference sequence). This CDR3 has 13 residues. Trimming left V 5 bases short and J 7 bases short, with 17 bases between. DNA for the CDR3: TGTGCCTGGGAGTGGTGGCATGGGGGGACCCAGTACTTC. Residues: CAWEWWHGGTQYF.

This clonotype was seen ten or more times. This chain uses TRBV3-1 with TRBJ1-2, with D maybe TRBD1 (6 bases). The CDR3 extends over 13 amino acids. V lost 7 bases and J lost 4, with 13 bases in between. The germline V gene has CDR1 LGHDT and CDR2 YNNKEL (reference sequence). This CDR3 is CASTQQGTYGYTF. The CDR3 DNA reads TGTGCCAGCACACAACAGGGCACCTATGGCTACACCTTC.

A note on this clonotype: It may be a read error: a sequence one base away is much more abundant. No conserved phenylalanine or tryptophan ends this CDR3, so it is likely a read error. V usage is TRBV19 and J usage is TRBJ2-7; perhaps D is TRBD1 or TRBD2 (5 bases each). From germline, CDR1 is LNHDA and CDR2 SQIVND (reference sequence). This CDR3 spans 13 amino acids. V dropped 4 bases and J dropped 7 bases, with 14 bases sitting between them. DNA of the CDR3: TGTGCCAGTAGTACGGCCCTCTGGGGGGAGCAGTACCTC. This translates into CASSTALWGEQYL.

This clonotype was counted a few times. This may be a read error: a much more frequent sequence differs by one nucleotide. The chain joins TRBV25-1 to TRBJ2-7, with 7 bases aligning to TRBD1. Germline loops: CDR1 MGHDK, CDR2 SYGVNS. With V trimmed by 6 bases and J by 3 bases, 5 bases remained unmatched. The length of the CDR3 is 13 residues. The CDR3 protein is CASSPGQDYEQYF. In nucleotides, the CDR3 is TGTGCCAGCAGCCCAGGACAGGACTACGAGCAGTACTTC.